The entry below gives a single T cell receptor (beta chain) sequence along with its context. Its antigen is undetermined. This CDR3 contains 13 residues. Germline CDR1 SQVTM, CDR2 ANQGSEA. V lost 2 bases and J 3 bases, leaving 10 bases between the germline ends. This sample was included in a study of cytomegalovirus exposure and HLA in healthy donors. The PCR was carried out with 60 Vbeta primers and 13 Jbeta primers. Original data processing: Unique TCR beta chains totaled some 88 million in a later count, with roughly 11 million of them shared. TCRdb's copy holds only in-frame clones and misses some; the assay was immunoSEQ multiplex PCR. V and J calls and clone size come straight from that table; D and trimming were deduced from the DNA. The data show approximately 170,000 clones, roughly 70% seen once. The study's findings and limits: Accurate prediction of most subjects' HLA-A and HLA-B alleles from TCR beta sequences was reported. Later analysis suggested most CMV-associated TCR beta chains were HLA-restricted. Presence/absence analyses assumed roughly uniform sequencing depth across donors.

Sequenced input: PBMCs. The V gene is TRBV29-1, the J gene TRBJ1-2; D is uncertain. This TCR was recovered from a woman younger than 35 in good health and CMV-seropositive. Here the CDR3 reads CSVETGGDYGYTF. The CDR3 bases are TGCAGCGTTGAAACGGGTGGCGACTATGGCTACACCTTC.